The 26 T cell receptor beta chains in this list originate from one sample, sequenced in a study of CD8 T cells in ankylosing spondylitis. Study observations and caveats: A motif in TCR beta, a set of about 8 highly homologous variants, appeared characteristic of ankylosing spondylitis blood.

These receptors have no identified antigens. TCRdb re-called the 5' RACE reads with MiXCR, one entry per CDR3 protein. This sample has more than 650,000 distinct CDR3 sequences, with 12% found just once. Sequencing was carried out using blood, either unsorted or a sorted T cell fraction (not recorded which). Receptor source: a male donor with ankylosing spondylitis.

The CDR3 region has the DNA TGCAGTGCTAGTAGGGGGGGCTGGGCCACTGAAGCTTTCTTT. This codes for CSASRGGWATEAFF. This chain uses TRBV20-1 with TRBJ1-1; TRBD1 is a possible D gene (6 bases). This CDR3 has 14 amino acids. V was trimmed by 3 bases and J by 4 bases, leaving 15 bases between them. Germline V gene sequence: CDR1 DFQATT, CDR2 SNEGSKA (reference sequence).

The V gene is TRBV20-1, the J gene TRBJ2-7; possibly TRBD1 for D (6 bases). The CDR3 length is 14 residues. V gave up 4 bases and J gave up 3 bases, with 16 bases separating them. The germline CDR1 and CDR2 sequences are DFQATT and SNEGSKA (reference sequence). The CDR3: CSANRESVHYEQYF. In nucleotides, the CDR3 is TGCAGTGCTAACAGGGAGTCGGTGCACTACGAGCAGTACTTC.

The rearrangement joins TRBV7-2 to TRBJ2-7; tentatively, D is TRBD1 (6 bases). V dropped 3 bases and J dropped 4 bases, with 16 bases sitting between them. Germline CDR1 SGHTA, CDR2 FQGNSA. The CDR3 runs 15 residues. This CDR3 reads CASSFGQSGRYEQYF. The DNA of the CDR3 is TGTGCCAGCAGCTTCGGACAGTCTGGACGGTACGAGCAGTACTTC.

This clonotype was picked up a small number of times. V and J are TRBV5-1 and TRBJ2-1; 7 positions match TRBD1. The CDR3 runs 14 residues. With V trimmed by 3 bases and J by 12 bases, 12 bases remained unmatched. From germline, CDR1 is SGHRS and CDR2 YFSETQ. As DNA, the CDR3 is TGCGCCAGCAGCTACCCCGGGACAGCGAAAGTGCAGTTCTTC. As protein: CASSYPGTAKVQFF.

This clonotype was detected only a few times. The chain carries TRBV20-1 and TRBJ1-6; D is possibly TRBD1 (5 bases). The germline V gene encodes CDR1 DFQATT and CDR2 SNEGSKA (reference sequence). This CDR3 comprises 15 residues. Trimming stripped 6 bases from V and 1 base from J, with 13 bases between. The CDR3 is CSATRGGSYNSPLHF. In nucleotides, the CDR3 is TGCAGTGCCACCCGGGGGGGATCCTATAATTCACCCCTCCACTTT.

This sequence joins TRBV10-3 and TRBJ2-1; D is ambiguous. Germline loops: CDR1 ENHRY, CDR2 SYGVKD. The CDR3 covers 15 residues. Trimming left V 2 bases short and J 9 bases short, with 17 bases between. The CDR3: CAISEVALIPSEQFF. The DNA for the CDR3 is TGTGCCATCAGTGAGGTAGCCCTTATACCGAGTGAGCAGTTCTTC.

This clonotype was found a few times. The chain employs TRBV7-6 and TRBJ1-1, with TRBD1 as a possible D gene (6 bases). Germline lookup yields CDR1 SGHVS and CDR2 FNYEAQ. The CDR3 contains 15 residues. With 4 bases removed from V and 10 bases from J, the gap between germline ends came to 22 bases. CDR3 sequence (DNA): TGTGCCAGCAGCTCAAGCACAGGGAGTCTTCATGGAGCTTTCTTT. Translated: CASSSSTGSLHGAFF.

The chain joins TRBV20-1 to TRBJ2-7; TRBD2 might be the D (6 bases). Deletions cut 4 bases from V and 1 base from J, with 20 bases between. The CDR3 is 16 amino acids. Germline CDR1 reads DFQATT; CDR2 reads SNEGSKA (reference sequence). The CDR3 loop reads CSATRRGGTQSYEQYF. The CDR3 nucleotides read TGCAGTGCTACTCGCAGAGGTGGGACTCAATCCTACGAGCAGTACTTC.

This chain joins TRBV24-1 and TRBJ1-2; no clear D. This CDR3 comprises 13 residues. Trimming took 4 bases from V and 4 from J, leaving 9 bases between them. CDR1 and CDR2 from the germline V gene are KGHDR and SFDVKD. The CDR3 DNA follows: TGTGCCACCAGTGAGCCAGTTCGCTATGGCTACACCTTC. Its protein is CATSEPVRYGYTF.

The chain joins TRBV7-2 to TRBJ1-6, with D tentatively TRBD1 (5 bases). This CDR3 is built from 15 residues. In germline, CDR1 is SGHTA, CDR2 FQGNSA. With 0 bases removed from V and 10 bases from J, the gap between germline ends came to 13 bases. The CDR3 spells CASSLAPGYDSPLHF. DNA of the CDR3: TGTGCCAGCAGCTTAGCCCCAGGGTATGACTCACCCCTCCACTTT.

The table lists this clonotype with many counts. The chain is built from TRBV12-3 or TRBV12-4 and TRBJ2-2; D uncertain. There are 14 residues in the CDR3. V lost 3 bases and J lost 1, with 6 bases in between. The CDR3 region is CASSFGVNTGELFF. The CDR3, as DNA: TGTGCCAGCAGTTTTGGGGTGAACACCGGGGAGCTGTTTTTT.

This clonotype was observed once. The chain uses TRBV12-3 or TRBV12-4 and TRBJ2-6; TRBD1 agrees at 9 bases. This CDR3 has 17 amino acids. Trimming cost V 5 bases and J 2 bases; bases outside gene matches: 7. CDR3 protein: CASSRGQGSAGANVLTF. CDR3 in DNA: TGTGCCAGCAGTCGGGGACAGGGTTCGGCTGGGGCCAACGTCCTGACTTTC.

This clonotype was seen many times. This rearrangement joins TRBV15 to TRBJ2-1; a possible D gene is TRBD2 (6 bases). This CDR3 has 14 amino acids. Per germline, CDR1 LNHNV and CDR2 YYDKDF (reference sequence). Trimming removed 4 bases at V and 7 bases at J, with 14 bases between. In nucleotides, the CDR3 is TGTGCCACCAGCATGTGGGGGGTCGCGAATGAGCAGTTCTTC. This encodes CATSMWGVANEQFF.

The CDR3 DNA sequence: TGTGCCAGCAGCGTCAACAGGGGCCACACTGAAGCTTTCTTT. Amino acid sequence: CASSVNRGHTEAFF. This chain joins TRBV7-6 and TRBJ1-1; 7 bases map to TRBD1. The germline V gene has CDR1 SGHVS and CDR2 FNYEAQ. This CDR3 is built from 14 residues. V lost 5 bases to trimming and J lost 3 bases; unmatched junction nucleotides: 6.

The chain employs TRBV4-1 and TRBJ1-1; D unresolved. Per germline, CDR1 MGHRA and CDR2 YSYEKL. The CDR3 has 16 amino acids. Trimming took 3 bases from V and 5 from J, leaving 19 bases between them. This CDR3 reads CASSQGPAVRRTEAFF. CDR3 coding DNA: TGCGCCAGCAGCCAGGGTCCCGCGGTCAGGAGGACTGAAGCTTTCTTT.

This clonotype has a count of ten or more. The chain has TRBV7-3 and TRBJ2-1; possibly TRBD2 for D (5 bases). Germline CDR1 SGHTA, CDR2 FQGTGA. Trimming shortened V by 2 bases and J by 9 bases, and 17 bases separated the two germline ends. This CDR3 is built from 15 residues. The CDR3 DNA is TGTGCCAGCAGCTTAGCGGGTGGGTCTTCGAGTGAGCAGTTCTTC. This encodes CASSLAGGSSSEQFF.

V and J are TRBV15 and TRBJ1-6; possibly TRBD1 for D (6 bases). The CDR3 is 15 residues long. V gave up 1 base and J gave up 8 bases, with 12 bases separating them. Per germline, CDR1 LNHNV and CDR2 YYDKDF (reference sequence). The CDR3 reads CATSRVQGFDSPLHF. The CDR3 DNA sequence: TGTGCCACCAGCAGAGTCCAGGGGTTTGATTCACCCCTCCACTTT.

CDR3 protein: CASSPFEEAYEQYF. For the CDR3, the DNA is TGCGCCAGCAGCCCTTTCGAGGAGGCCTACGAGCAGTACTTC. The chain joins TRBV5-1 to TRBJ2-7; D is perhaps TRBD2 (5 bases). This CDR3 has 14 residues. Deletions cut 4 bases from V and 2 bases from J, with 13 bases between. Germline CDR1 is SGHRS and CDR2 is YFSETQ.

This chain connects TRBV18 to TRBJ1-1; D not resolved. Trimming took 1 base from V and 2 from J, leaving 11 bases between them. Per the germline V gene, CDR1 is KGHSH and CDR2 is LQKENI. The length of the CDR3 is 15 residues. The CDR3 is CASSPQGNRNTEAFF. CDR3 nucleotides: TGTGCCAGCTCACCACAAGGAAACCGTAACACTGAAGCTTTCTTT.

This clonotype turned up a few times. V gene TRBV5-1 combines with J gene TRBJ1-2; D may be TRBD1 (6 bases). This CDR3 contains 15 residues. Germline values: CDR1 SGHRS, CDR2 YFSETQ. The germline V and J ends were trimmed by 2 bases and 3 bases, with 14 bases remaining between them. Here the CDR3 reads CASSFTGFLDYGYTF. The CDR3 DNA reads as TGCGCCAGCAGCTTTACAGGGTTCTTGGACTATGGCTACACCTTC.

This clonotype was observed many times. The chain carries TRBV27 and TRBJ2-7; no definite D call. Germline CDR1 is MNHEY and CDR2 is SMNVEV (reference sequence). V lost 4 bases, J lost 7 bases, and 11 bases lay in between. This CDR3 has 12 residues. The CDR3 DNA reads TGTGCCAGCAGTTACCCCCTGGGGGAGCAGTACTTC. Its translation is CASSYPLGEQYF.

This clonotype was found many times. V usage is TRBV20-1 and J usage is TRBJ2-1; possible D gene TRBD2, 5 bases. The V end lost 2 bases, the J end lost 7 bases, and 12 bases lay between the germline ends. Germline V gene data show CDR1 as DFQATT and CDR2 as SNEGSKA (reference sequence). The CDR3 sequence is 13 residues long. CDR3 in amino acids: CSARFRGLNEQFF. In DNA form, the CDR3 reads TGCAGTGCTAGATTCCGGGGTCTGAATGAGCAGTTCTTC.

In the case of this clonotype: The junction does not match germline at one end; this may be a read error. The chain has TRBV7-7 and TRBJ2-1; 9 nucleotides line up with TRBD2. CDR3 size: 14 residues. Germline CDR1 SSHAT, CDR2 FNYEAQ (reference sequence). The CDR3 sequence is CASSLSGRGNEQFF. As DNA, the CDR3 is TGTGCTAGCAGCCTTAGCGGGAGAGGTAATGAGCAGTTCTTC.

The chain couples TRBV7-2 to TRBJ2-1, with TRBD1 as a possible D gene (5 bases). V lost 2 bases and J lost 13, with 9 bases in between. This CDR3 contains 11 residues. The germline V gene encodes CDR1 SGHTA and CDR2 FQGNSA. CDR3 DNA sequence: TGTGCCAGCAGCTTACTCAGGGATCAGTTCTTC. Protein product: CASSLLRDQFF.

The sample holds a few counts of this clonotype. The chain recombines TRBV20-1 with TRBJ1-6; 9 bases agree with TRBD1. The CDR3 consists of 13 residues. V gave up 4 bases and J gave up 13 bases; unmatched junction bases: 8. Germline V gene sequence: CDR1 DFQATT, CDR2 SNEGSKA (reference sequence). In DNA form, the CDR3 reads TGCAGTGCTAAGACAGGGGGATCAGGGCCCCTCCACTTT. Encoded protein: CSAKTGGSGPLHF.

Ten or more counts support this clonotype. The J gene is TRBJ2-5, the V gene TRBV20-1; no reliable D call. The CDR3 extends over 12 amino acids. Trimming stripped 3 bases from V and 2 bases from J, with 7 bases between. Germline lookup yields CDR1 DFQATT and CDR2 SNEGSKA (reference sequence). Here the CDR3 reads CSASDRQETQYF. The CDR3 DNA reads TGCAGTGCTAGTGATCGGCAAGAGACCCAGTACTTC.